One T cell receptor (beta chain) is described in this entry. Its antigen is not yet known. No clone much larger than this one lies a single base away; base qualities are absent. The immunoSEQ Assay, a bias-controlled multiplex PCR, was used to amplify TCRbeta CDR3 regions from genomic DNA. On the authors' methods: Within the assay, amplification of reference gene primers was used to estimate how many nucleated cells each sample contained. Sequence reads were collapsed and filtered to measure the absolute abundance of every unique TCRbeta CDR3 rearrangement. For each sample, productive Simpson clonality was calculated as the square root of Simpson's diversity index over productive rearrangements. This is the immuneACCESS table as TCRdb keeps it, with only in-frame sequences that have V and J called. A part of the clones is gone; compared with another copy, unresolved V genes explain less than half, and the rest is unexplained. That table gives V, J and clone size, and the DNA gave D and trimming. The sample contains around 130,000 clones, 70% to 90% of them found a single time. The top ten constitute more than 2% of the sample.

This record belongs to a study of blood T cell repertoires in COVID-19 (TCRdb year 2020). For the wider study: The collaborator samples originated in the United States, Italy and Spain and spanned the acute and convalescent phases of COVID-19. HLA class I and class II types, where available, came from metadata supplied by the sample provider rather than from assay-based typing. The repertoires were released in a freely available public database meant as a resource for research on the immune response to SARS-CoV-2. The dataset comprised deeply sampled blood TCRbeta repertoires from subjects exposed to, actively infected with, or recovered from COVID-19. The material from the prospective study consisted of cDNA or gDNA derived from T cells, B-cell-depleted T cells, or PBMCs. Nearly every sample came with metadata listing a de-identified subject ID, COVID-19 status, age in years and sex. The samples were drawn from the first 160 participants of the ongoing ImmuneRACE study and from 950 to 1,500 subjects provided by 6 global collaborators.

Looking up the germline V gene yields CDR1 LGHNA and CDR2 YSLEER. The CDR3 numbers 13 residues from cysteine through phenylalanine. Only the CDR3 DNA stays, 39 bases, in frame from base 1. V is cut by 0 bases and J by 5 bases, and the space between the germline ends is 5 bases. Paper-wide results and their limitations: The amount of clinical and demographic metadata varied by source and participant and was provided uncurated.

The collaborating institutions used their own protocols to collect whole blood in K2EDTA tubes. For TCRbeta analysis, collaborators shipped samples in one of three forms: frozen whole blood, isolated PBMCs, or DNA extracted from either of those sample types. The clonotype comes from a man between 65 and 80 years old with active COVID-19. Sequenced sample: peripheral blood. This receptor chain uses TRBV4-3 and TRBJ2-1; a confident D gene designation cannot be given. The nucleotide sequence reads TGCGCCAGCAGCCAAGAGCTAAACAATGAGCAGTTCTTC. Its translation is CASSQELNNEQFF.